The source of this T cell receptor (beta chain) is a study of cytotoxic CD8 clonotypes in ibrutinib-treated CLL. V lost 6 bases to trimming and J lost 1 base; unmatched junction nucleotides: 10. There are 16 residues in the CDR3. Germline CDR1 reads KGHSH; CDR2 reads LQKENI. Some clones are missing from TCRdb's copy, which holds only in-frame ones; the method was immunoSEQ multiplex PCR. This table holds some 200,000 clones, just over 70% found once. The J gene is TRBJ1-2, the V gene TRBV18, with 8 positions matching TRBD1. The sequences come from PBMCs, collected after 12 months of ibrutinib treatment. The clonotype comes from a human donor with chronic lymphocytic leukemia. The CDR3 loop reads CASSNQGQGVNYGYTF. CDR3 nucleotides: TGTGCCAGCTCTAACCAAGGACAGGGCGTTAACTATGGCTACACCTTC.